This entry lists 21 T cell receptor beta chains sequenced from one sample in a study of blood T cell repertoires in COVID-19. Assay: immunoSEQ multiplex PCR; the TCRdb copy retains only in-frame clones and omits some. The table includes about 170,000 clones, 85% detected once. What was sequenced was peripheral blood. These receptors were collected from a human donor with acute or convalescent COVID-19. The donor label of this sample is uncertain.

This clone was detected a few times. This chain links TRBV5-1 with TRBJ2-7; weak D call: TRBD1 (6 bases). Germline values: CDR1 SGHRS, CDR2 YFSETQ. The V end was cut by 4 bases, the J end by 6 bases, with 11 bases between. The CDR3 is 12 amino acids. The CDR3 DNA reads TGCGCCAGCAGCACACAGGGTAGCGAGCAGTACTTC. It specifies CASSTQGSEQYF.

The chain carries TRBV3-1 (or the pseudogene TRBV3-2) and TRBJ2-3, with TRBD1 matching 10 bases. CDR1 and CDR2 (germline): LGHDT, YNNKEL (reference sequence). J was trimmed by 4 bases and V by 2 bases; bases with no gene match: 6. The CDR3 runs to 16 residues. CDR3 nucleotides: TGTGCCAGCAGCCAACGAGGACAGGGGGAGGCAGATACGCAGTATTTT. Protein product: CASSQRGQGEADTQYF.

About this clone: Sequence at one end of the junction differs from germline and may be a read error. The chain carries TRBV5-1 and TRBJ1-3; 7 positions agree with TRBD1. Germline V gives CDR1 SGHRS, CDR2 YFSETQ. There are 15 residues in the CDR3. CDR3 protein: CASSLEGAIGNTIYF. CDR3 nucleotide sequence: TGCGCCAGCAGTTTGGAGGGGGCCATTGGAAACACCATATATTTT.

This clone was detected only once. V usage is TRBV28 and J usage is TRBJ2-7; TRBD2 agrees at 12 bases. Losses at the gene ends were 5 bases for V and 4 bases for J; bases not matched to a gene: 18. The germline V gene has CDR1 MDHEN and CDR2 SYDVKM. The CDR3 is 19 residues long. The chain's CDR3 is CASSPPGVTSGGRVYEQYF. The CDR3, as DNA: TGTGCCAGCAGTCCCCCCGGGGTGACTAGCGGGGGACGGGTTTACGAGCAGTACTTC.

This chain uses TRBV7-3 with TRBJ2-2, with a possible D match to TRBD1 (5 bases). CDR3 length equals 16 residues. Trimming removed 3 bases at V and 7 bases at J, with 18 bases between. Germline V gene lookup returns CDR1 SGHTA and CDR2 FQGTGA. CDR3 coding DNA: TGTGCCAGCAGCTTTAATGGGGCCGGGTACAACGGGGAGCTGTTTTTT. Translated: CASSFNGAGYNGELFF.

The chain is built from TRBV5-8 and TRBJ2-1, with TRBD2 matching over 8 bases. The CDR3 is 16 amino acids. Per germline, CDR1 SGHTS and CDR2 YDEGEE. Unmatched junction bases numbered 8, after V lost 6 bases and J lost 0 bases. CDR3 sequence (DNA): TGTGCCAGCAAACGCGGGGGGACCAGCTCCTACAATGAGCAGTTCTTC. This encodes CASKRGGTSSYNEQFF.

This clone is a singleton in its sample. The rearrangement links TRBV28 to TRBJ2-2; 8 bases are a match to TRBD1. The CDR3 loop spans 14 amino acids. Germline trimming cut 8 bases from V and 5 bases from J; bases unmatched to any gene: 7. Germline CDR1 MDHEN, CDR2 SYDVKM. The CDR3: CASRPTGVTGELFF. CDR3 DNA sequence: TGTGCCAGCCGACCGACAGGGGTGACCGGGGAGCTGTTTTTT.

This clone showed up just a few times. The chain recombines TRBV6-1 with TRBJ2-7; the match to TRBD2 covers 10 bases. The CDR3 length is 16 residues. CDR1 and CDR2 from the germline V gene are MNHNS and SASEGT. V dropped 4 bases and J dropped 2; count of bases not matched to a gene: 8. The CDR3 spells CASSVVALAGAYEQYF. The DNA of the CDR3 is TGTGCCAGCAGTGTAGTGGCGCTAGCGGGGGCCTACGAGCAGTACTTC.

The CDR3 nucleotides read TGTGCCTGGAGGACAGGGGGCCAGCAGTACTTC. Translating it yields CAWRTGGQQYF. The chain joins TRBV30 to TRBJ2-7; 10 positions match TRBD1. The CDR3 covers 11 residues. After removal of 3 bases from V and 8 bases from J, the junction contained 1 base not matched to a gene. Germline CDR1 GTSNPN, CDR2 SVGIG (reference sequence). Combining the CDR3 with reference TRBV30 and TRBJ2-7 gives the whole variable domain SQTIHQWPATLVQPVGSPLSLECTVEGTSNPNLYWYRQAAGRGLQLLFYSVGIGQISSEVPQNLSASRPQDRQFILSSKKLLLSDSGFYLCAWRTGGQQYFGPGTRLTVT.

The J gene is TRBJ1-1, the V gene TRBV27; D not resolved. This CDR3 has 13 residues. Germline V gene lookup returns CDR1 MNHEY and CDR2 SMNVEV (reference sequence). V was pared by 6 bases and J by 0 bases, with 8 bases between. As DNA, the CDR3 is TGTGCCAGCAGACACACAGTGAACACTGAAGCTTTCTTT. It translates to CASRHTVNTEAFF.

The V and J genes are TRBV7-2 and TRBJ2-7, with D perhaps TRBD2 (6 bases). V lost 4 bases and J lost 3, with 16 bases in between. Germline CDR1 is SGHTA and CDR2 is FQGNSA. The CDR3 is 15 residues long. The CDR3 DNA reads as TGTGCCAGCAGCTATCGAATGGGACTGAACTACGAGCAGTACTTC. Protein sequence: CASSYRMGLNYEQYF.

This clone has a single count. The V call is TRBV7-2, the J call TRBJ2-3; D ambiguous. Trimming took off 3 bases at V and 0 bases at J, with 7 bases between the two ends. CDR1 and CDR2 from the germline V gene are SGHTA and FQGNSA. The CDR3 totals 14 residues. CDR3 in DNA: TGTGCCAGCAGCTTCGGCGGAAGCACAGATACGCAGTATTTT. This translates into CASSFGGSTDTQYF.

CDR3 nucleotide sequence: TGTGCCAGCAGCCTGGACACGGGGGAGACCCAGTACTTC. Translating it yields CASSLDTGETQYF. V is TRBV5-4 and J is TRBJ2-5; the D call may be TRBD1 or TRBD2 (5 bases each). CDR1 is SGHNT and CDR2 is YYREEE in the germline V gene (reference sequence). The CDR3 runs to 13 residues. V lost 4 bases, J lost 5 bases, and 12 bases lay in between.

This chain uses TRBV15 with TRBJ2-7; a possible D gene is TRBD1 (6 bases). Germline CDR1 and CDR2: LNHNV and YYDKDF (reference sequence). V dropped 3 bases and J dropped 0 bases, with 12 bases sitting between them. CDR3 length: 15 residues. The CDR3 reads CATSSHYRDSYEQYF. CDR3 DNA: TGTGCCACCAGCAGTCATTACAGGGACTCCTACGAGCAGTACTTC.

The chain carries TRBV19 and TRBJ2-1, with D possibly matching TRBD1 (6 bases). The germline CDR1 and CDR2 sequences are LNHDA and SQIVND (reference sequence). CDR3 length equals 18 residues. V was clipped by 5 bases and J by 0 bases, with 20 bases between them. DNA of the CDR3: TGTGCCAGTAGTGAACGTTACGGGACACGGAGCTCCTACAATGAGCAGTTCTTC. Residues: CASSERYGTRSSYNEQFF.

The CDR3, as DNA: TGCGCCAGCAGCCAAGGACAGGGGCTAAATTCACCCCTCCACTTT. Amino acids: CASSQGQGLNSPLHF. This chain joins TRBV4-3 and TRBJ1-6, with TRBD1 identical over 8 bases. The germline gives CDR1 LGHNA, CDR2 YSLEER. This CDR3 region has 15 residues. The trim removed 1 base at V and 7 bases at J, leaving 3 bases unmatched.

The V gene is TRBV19, the J gene TRBJ1-5; no clear D. Germline CDR1 reads LNHDA; CDR2 reads SQIVND (reference sequence). V was pared by 8 bases and J by 7 bases, with 9 bases between. This CDR3 contains 11 residues. CDR3 sequence reads: CASGERQPQHF. The CDR3 nucleotides are TGTGCCAGTGGGGAGCGGCAGCCCCAGCATTTT.

This CDR3 reads CAISRDREFSPLHF. CDR3 sequence (DNA): TGTGCCATCAGCAGGGACAGGGAGTTCTCACCCCTCCACTTT. This sequence joins TRBV10-3 and TRBJ1-6, with 9 bases matching TRBD1. Per the germline V gene, CDR1 is ENHRY and CDR2 is SYGVKD. The V segment lost 6 bases and the J segment 10 bases; nucleotides outside the gene matches: 7. The CDR3 loop spans 14 amino acids.

CDR3 sequence: CASSSARGNTEAFF. The DNA of the CDR3 is TGTGCCAGCAGCTCAGCACGGGGGAACACTGAAGCTTTCTTT. The chain is built from TRBV5-8 and TRBJ1-1; D is unresolved. V lost 3 bases and J lost 1, with 10 bases in between. The CDR3 covers 14 residues. Germline loops: CDR1 SGHTS, CDR2 YDEGEE.

The chain couples TRBV23-1 to TRBJ2-2, with D perhaps TRBD1 (6 bases). TRBV23-1 is an open reading frame whose function is uncertain. The CDR3 is 20 amino acids. Trimming took off 0 bases at V and 5 bases at J, with 25 bases between the two ends. The CDR3 nucleotides are TGCGCCAGCAGTCAATCGGGCCCGGGGACAAGGTTATTAGGGACCGGGGAGCTGTTTTTT. This gives the protein CASSQSGPGTRLLGTGELFF.

The chain carries TRBV10-3 and TRBJ2-6; possibly TRBD1 for D (6 bases). The V end lost 0 bases, the J end lost 4 bases, and 7 bases lay between the germline ends. There are 15 residues in the CDR3. Germline loops: CDR1 ENHRY, CDR2 SYGVKD. Written as DNA, the CDR3 is TGTGCCATCAGTGAGTCGGGGGCCGGGGCCAACGTCCTGACTTTC. This encodes CAISESGAGANVLTF.